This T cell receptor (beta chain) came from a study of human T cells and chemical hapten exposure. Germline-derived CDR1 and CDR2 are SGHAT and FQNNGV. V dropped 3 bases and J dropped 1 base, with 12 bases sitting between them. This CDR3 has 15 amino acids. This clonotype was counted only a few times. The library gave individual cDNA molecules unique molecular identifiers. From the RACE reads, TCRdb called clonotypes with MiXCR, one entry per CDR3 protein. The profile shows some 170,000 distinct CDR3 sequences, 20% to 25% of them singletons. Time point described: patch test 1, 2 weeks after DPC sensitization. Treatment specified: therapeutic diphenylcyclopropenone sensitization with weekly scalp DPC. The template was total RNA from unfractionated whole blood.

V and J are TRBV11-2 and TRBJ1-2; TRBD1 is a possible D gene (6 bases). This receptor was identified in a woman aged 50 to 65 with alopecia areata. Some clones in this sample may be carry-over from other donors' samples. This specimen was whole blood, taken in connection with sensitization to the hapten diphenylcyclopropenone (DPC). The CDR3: CASSLVPGHNYGYTF. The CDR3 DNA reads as TGTGCCAGCAGCTTGGTACCGGGACATAACTATGGCTACACCTTC.